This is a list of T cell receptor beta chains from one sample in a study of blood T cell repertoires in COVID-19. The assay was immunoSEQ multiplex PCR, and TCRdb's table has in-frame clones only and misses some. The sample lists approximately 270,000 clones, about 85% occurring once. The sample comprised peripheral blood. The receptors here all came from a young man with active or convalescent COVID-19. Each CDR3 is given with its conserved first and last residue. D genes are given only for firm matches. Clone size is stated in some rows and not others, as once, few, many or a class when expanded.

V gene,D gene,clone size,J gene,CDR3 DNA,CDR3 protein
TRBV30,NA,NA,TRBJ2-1,TGTGCCTGCGGAATAGGGGCCGTTGAGCAGTTCTTC,CACGIGAVEQFF
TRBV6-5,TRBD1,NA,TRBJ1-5,TGTGCCAGCAGTTACAGGACAGGGCTCAATCAGCCCCAGCATTTT,CASSYRTGLNQPQHF
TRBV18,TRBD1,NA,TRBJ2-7,TGTGCCAGCTCACCTGGCAGACAGGGGAAAACCTACGAGCAGTACTTC,CASSPGRQGKTYEQYF
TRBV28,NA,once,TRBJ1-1,TGTGCCAGCAGCCGACAGCCCGCCCGAGCTTTCTTT,CASSRQPARAFF
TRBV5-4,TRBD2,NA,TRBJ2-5,TGTGCCAGCACCCTGAGAGGCGGGGGGGCCGGAGAGACCCAGTACTTC,CASTLRGGGAGETQYF
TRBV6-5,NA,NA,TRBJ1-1,TGTGCCAGCAGTTACTCTCAGGGGCCGGGATCGAATGAAGCTTTCTTT,CASSYSQGPGSNEAFF
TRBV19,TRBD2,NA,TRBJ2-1,TGTGCCAGTAGTGGGGGGACTAGCGGGCATGTGGATGAGCAGTTCTTC,CASSGGTSGHVDEQFF
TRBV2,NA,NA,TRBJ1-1,TGTGCCAGCAGTGGACAGGAGGCAACTCAAGCTTTCTTT,CASSGQEATQAFF
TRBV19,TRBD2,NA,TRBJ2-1,TGTGCCAGTAGTATGGCGCCTAGCGGGAAAAACAATGAGCAGTTCTTC,CASSMAPSGKNNEQFF
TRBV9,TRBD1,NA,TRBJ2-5,TGTGCCAGCAGCGAACAGGGGGCGCGACAGGAGACCCAGTACTTC,CASSEQGARQETQYF
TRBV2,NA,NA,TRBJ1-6,TGTGCCAGCAGCCCTCTTCGGCAGGGCAGCTATAATTCACCCCTCCACTTT,CASSPLRQGSYNSPLHF
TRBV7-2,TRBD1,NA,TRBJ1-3,TGTGCCAGCAGCCCAGGACAGGTCTCTGGAAACACCATATATTTT,CASSPGQVSGNTIYF
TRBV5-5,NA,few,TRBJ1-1,TGTGCCAGCAGCCCCAGGGGCGCTGAAGCTTTCTTT,CASSPRGAEAFF
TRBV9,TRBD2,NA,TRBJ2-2,TGTGCCAGCAGCCCCCCCGGGACTAGCGGTACCGGGGAGCTGTTTTTT,CASSPPGTSGTGELFF
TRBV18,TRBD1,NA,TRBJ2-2,TGTGCCAGCTCACCCCCCGGGACAGGGGGCACCGGGGAGCTGTTTTTT,CASSPPGTGGTGELFF
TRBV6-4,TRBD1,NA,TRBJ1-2,TGTGCCAGCAGCGAGGGGACAGGGGTAGCTGGCTATGGCTACACCTTC,CASSEGTGVAGYGYTF
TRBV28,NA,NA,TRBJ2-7,TGTGCCAGCAGTTTAGTCGCAGGGGTATTGTACGAGCAGTACTTC,CASSLVAGVLYEQYF
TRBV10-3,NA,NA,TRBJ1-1,TGTGCCATCAGTGAGTCGAGAGGTTCAAACACTGAAGCTTTCTTT,CAISESRGSNTEAFF
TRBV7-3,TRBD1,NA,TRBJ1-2,TGTGCCAGCAGCAAAGAGGACAGGGGGGTCGGTAGCTATGGCTACACCTTC,CASSKEDRGVGSYGYTF
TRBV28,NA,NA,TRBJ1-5,TGTGCCAGCAGTTTCCATGGGACAATGGGACAGCCCCAGCATTTT,CASSFHGTMGQPQHF
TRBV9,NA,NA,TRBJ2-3,TGTGCCAGCAGCGTGTACAGGGTAGCAGATACGCAGTATTTT,CASSVYRVADTQYF
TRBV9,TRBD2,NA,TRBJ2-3,TGTGCCAGCAGCGCGCTGGGAGCGGGGGCCAGGGGAGATACGCAGTATTTT,CASSALGAGARGDTQYF
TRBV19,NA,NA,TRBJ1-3,TGTGCCAGTAGTATAGCCGTCAGCTCTGGAAACACCATATATTTT,CASSIAVSSGNTIYF
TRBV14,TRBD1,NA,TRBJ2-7,TGTGCCAGCAGCCTATCATACAGGGGGTACGAGCAGTACTTC,CASSLSYRGYEQYF
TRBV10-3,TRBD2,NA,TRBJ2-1,TGTGCCATCAGGGCGGGAGCCAGCTCCTACAATGAGCAGTTCTTC,CAIRAGASSYNEQFF
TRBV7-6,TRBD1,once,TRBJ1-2,TGTGCCAGCAGCCCCGGGACAGTAAGAATGGATGGCTACACCTTC,CASSPGTVRMDGYTF
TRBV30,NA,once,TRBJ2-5,TGTGCCTGGGGACTGCAAGAGACCCAGTACTTC,CAWGLQETQYF
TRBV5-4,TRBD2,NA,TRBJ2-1,TGTGCCAGCAGCTGGAATCCGGGACTAGCGGGGGGCAGCAATGAGCAGTTCTTC,CASSWNPGLAGGSNEQFF
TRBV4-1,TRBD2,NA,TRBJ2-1,TGCGCCAGCAGCCAAGACCACCACCTAGCGGGCCAAATTGGCAATGAGCAGTTCTTC,CASSQDHHLAGQIGNEQFF
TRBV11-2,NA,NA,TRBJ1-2,TGTGCCAGCAGCTTTGGGCGGGGCACGGGCTACACCTTC,CASSFGRGTGYTF
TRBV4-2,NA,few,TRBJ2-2,TGTGCCAGCAGCCAAGCAGGAGGTAACACCGGGGAGCTGTTTTTT,CASSQAGGNTGELFF
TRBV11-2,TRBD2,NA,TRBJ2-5,TGTGCCAGCAAATTAGCGGGGGGGCCGGTAGAGACCCAGTACTTC,CASKLAGGPVETQYF
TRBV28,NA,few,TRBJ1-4,TGTGCCAGCAGTTTCCCCCAGGGTAGTCATGAAAAACTGTTTTTT,CASSFPQGSHEKLFF
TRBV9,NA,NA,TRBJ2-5,TGTGCCAGCAGCGTAGGTGGGTCCCCGGGAGAGACCCAGTACTTC,CASSVGGSPGETQYF
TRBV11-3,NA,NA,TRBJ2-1,TGTGCCAGCAGCTTAGATAGAGGGAATGAGCAGTTCTTC,CASSLDRGNEQFF
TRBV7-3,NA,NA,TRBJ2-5,TGTGCCAGCAGCTTATTCGGTGGAGAGACCCAGTACTTC,CASSLFGGETQYF
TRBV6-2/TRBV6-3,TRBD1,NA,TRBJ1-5,TGTGCCAGCACCCCGGGACAGGGTGTTCAGCCCCAGCATTTT,CASTPGQGVQPQHF
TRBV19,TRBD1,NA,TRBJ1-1,TGTGCCACCAGGAGGACAGGGGTTACTGAAGCTTTCTTT,CATRRTGVTEAFF